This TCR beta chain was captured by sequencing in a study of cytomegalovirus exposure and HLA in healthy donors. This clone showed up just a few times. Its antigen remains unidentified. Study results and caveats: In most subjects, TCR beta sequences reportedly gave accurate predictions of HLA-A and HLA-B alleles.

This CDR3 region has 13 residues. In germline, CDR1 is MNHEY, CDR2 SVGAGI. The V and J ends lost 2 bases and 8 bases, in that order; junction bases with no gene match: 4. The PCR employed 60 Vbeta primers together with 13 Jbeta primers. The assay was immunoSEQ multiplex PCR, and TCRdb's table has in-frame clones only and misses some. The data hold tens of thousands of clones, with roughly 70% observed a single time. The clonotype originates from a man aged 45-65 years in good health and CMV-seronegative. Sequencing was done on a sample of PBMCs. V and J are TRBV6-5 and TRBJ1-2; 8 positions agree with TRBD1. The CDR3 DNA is TGTGCCAGCAGTTACCAGGGGGCAAGGGGCTACACCTTC. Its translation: CASSYQGARGYTF.